This TCR beta chain comes out of a study of blood T cells in healthy people across ages (dated by TCRdb to the mid-2010s). General notes on the study: In model experiments, roughly one uniquely barcoded TCR beta cDNA molecule per two T cells was captured by template switching. Using the same blood draw, the study looked at two additional independent replicas of 1 million unique cDNA reads for two donors, one aged 18 to 29 and the other aged 80 or older. The study measured age-related changes in TCR beta repertoire diversity using deep sequencing normalized with unique cDNA molecular identifiers. Donors were grouped into four age groups: young (average 16 years), middle-aged (39), aged (around 56) and long-lived (roughly 80). Donors of different ages were randomly distributed across sequencing lanes to avoid experimental bias.

Paper-wide results and their limitations: Estimates of total diversity from one million sequenced T cells were regarded as lower bounds and underestimates. The percentage of naive T cells measured by flow cytometry correlated strongly with observed TCR beta diversity. Because profiling used bulk unsorted PBMCs, naive and antigen-experienced compartments could not be compared conclusively. As age increased, observed TCR beta diversity per million T cells dropped in a roughly linear way, and a significant reduction was already evident by age around 41. The CMV infection status of donors was not known, potentially confounding age-related changes in expanded clonotypes. Compared with the aged group, the long-lived group had more naive CD4+ T cells, fewer expanded clones and increased TCR diversity, suggesting age selection.

Donors were approximately 42 systemically healthy Caucasian individuals from Russia aged roughly 6 to 100 years. Around 10 milliliters of peripheral blood were collected from each donor into EDTA-treated Vacutainer tubes. Ficoll-Paque density-gradient centrifugation was used to isolate PBMCs, with at least 6 million obtained per sample. Trizol reagent was used to extract total RNA from PBMCs, with at least 6 micrograms per sample. The percentages of naive CD45RAhigh/CD27high T cells were determined by flow cytometry on a PBMC aliquot from every donor. Preparation of the library involved 5' RACE. A second 7 to 11 cycle PCR used a sample-barcoded 5' primer and a J-beta primer mix. A unique molecular identifier was introduced onto each TCR beta cDNA molecule by a template-switch 5' adaptor carrying 12 random nucleotides. Each sample yielded at least 2.5 million CDR3-containing paired-end reads. First-strand cDNA synthesis was performed from all RNA using the Mint cDNA synthesis kit, with priming by a TRBC-specific oligonucleotide. All cDNA was treated with uracil-DNA glycosylase and then went through a first 18-cycle PCR with the universal primers M1SS and BC2_uni_R. In the authors' own workflow: Normalization of each sample was performed by random selection of 1 million high-quality reads, each carrying a distinct molecular identifier. Instead of being binned into consensus sequences, reads with shared molecular identifiers were discarded. CDR3 identification, clonotype clustering and error correction used MiTCR with a Q25 quality threshold and the strictest error-elimination algorithm. A nonparametric unseen species model with Euler transformation was used to estimate a lower bound on total TCR beta diversity. The public sequencing data were trimmed at Q25 with fastp and processed into clonotypes with MiXCR by TCRdb, which kept only in-frame beta chains. CDR3 protein duplicates are merged, each entry listing the most common genes and DNA. What appears here as the V and J calls and clone size reflects TCRdb's work, not the paper's. This sample holds approximately 2,000,000 distinct CDR3 sequences; roughly 43% were observed only once. 23% of the sample is in the top ten clones.

From a lookup of the germline V gene, CDR1 and CDR2 are SGHTA and FQGNSA. Cut back by 5 bases and 4 bases, the V and J ends lie 21 bases apart. The CDR3 has 17 amino acids, counting the end cysteine and phenylalanine. The entry retains the CDR3 DNA only, 51 bases that are in frame from base 1. Comment on this clonotype: Its target antigen remains unknown. Base quality data are lacking; no much larger clone is found one base away.

This sequence was found in a human donor in good health. The chain uses TRBV7-2 and TRBJ2-1, with the D gene uncertain. Sequencing input: blood. The CDR3: CASSAETYSLDYNEQFF. In nucleotide form, the sequence is TGTGCCAGCAGCGCTGAAACCTACAGCCTCGATTACAATGAGCAGTTCTTC.